This T cell receptor (beta chain) was documented in a study of T cells of healthy individuals. TCRdb re-analysed the 5' RACE reads in MiXCR, keeping a single row per CDR3 protein. In the table there are about 53,000 distinct CDR3 sequences, around 15% of which are singletons. In its sample, this clonotype was seen many times. This CDR3 region has 15 residues. Trimming removed 5 bases at V and 9 bases at J, with 22 bases between. Germline CDR1 SGHAT, CDR2 FQNNGV. The sequence was obtained from a human donor in good health. The V call is TRBV11-2, the J call TRBJ2-5, with a tentative D call TRBD1 (8 bases). The CDR3, as DNA: TGTGCCAGCAGCCAGGGGGCAGCGGGGTTTACGGCCCAGTACTTC. Its protein is CASSQGAAGFTAQYF.